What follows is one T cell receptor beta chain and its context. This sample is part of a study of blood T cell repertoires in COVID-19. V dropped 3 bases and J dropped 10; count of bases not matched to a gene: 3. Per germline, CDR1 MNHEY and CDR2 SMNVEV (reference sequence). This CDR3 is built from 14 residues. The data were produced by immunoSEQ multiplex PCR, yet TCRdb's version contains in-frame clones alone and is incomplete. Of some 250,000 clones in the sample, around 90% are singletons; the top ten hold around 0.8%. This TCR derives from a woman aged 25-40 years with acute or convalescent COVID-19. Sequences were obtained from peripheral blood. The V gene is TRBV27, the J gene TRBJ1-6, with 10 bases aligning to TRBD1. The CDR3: CASSLTGGGSPLHF. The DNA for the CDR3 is TGTGCCAGCAGTTTGACAGGGGGCGGATCACCCCTCCACTTT.